What follows are 21 T cell receptor beta chains derived from one specimen sequenced in a study of blood T cell repertoires in COVID-19. Clones were sequenced by immunoSEQ multiplex PCR, and TCRdb holds only the in-frame ones, with some missing. The sample gives 200,000 to 300,000 clones, around four fifths of which show up once; just under 6.5% is in the top ten. Sequencing was done on a sample of peripheral blood. All receptors derive from a woman aged 60-70 years with active or convalescent COVID-19.

This chain connects TRBV9 to TRBJ2-3; 9 nucleotides agree with TRBD1. With 4 bases clipped from V and 2 bases from J, the junction kept 8 bases outside the gene matches. The V gene's germline CDR1 is SGDLS and CDR2 YYNGEE. The CDR3 is 16 residues long. CDR3 DNA: TGTGCCAGCAGCTTATCGGGACAGGGCCACACAGATACGCAGTATTTT. Translation: CASSLSGQGHTDTQYF.

V is TRBV7-9 and J is TRBJ1-4; TRBD1 might be the D (5 bases). Germline-derived CDR1 and CDR2 are SEHNR and FQNEAQ (reference sequence). The CDR3 runs to 15 residues. V lost 3 bases to trimming and J lost 11 bases, with 19 bases between them. The CDR3 DNA reads TGTGCCAGCAGCTTTACGAGGGGAGGGCGTGAGAAACTGTTTTTT. It encodes CASSFTRGGREKLFF.

The V call is TRBV5-4, the J call TRBJ2-2; 8 positions match TRBD1. Germline CDR1 reads SGHNT; CDR2 reads YYREEE (reference sequence). The CDR3 sequence is 15 residues long. The ends lost 4 bases at V and 5 bases at J; junction bases unmatched: 7. For the CDR3, the DNA is TGTGCCAGCAGCAACATCAGGGGGCGAACCGGGGAGCTGTTTTTT. Protein: CASSNIRGRTGELFF.

The chain employs TRBV24-1 and TRBJ1-2, with TRBD1 matching 8 bases. V shed 5 bases and J 2 bases; nucleotides not matched to a gene: 9. This CDR3 region has 16 residues. Germline V gives CDR1 KGHDR, CDR2 SFDVKD. The DNA for the CDR3 is TGTGCCACCAGTGTTACTCCCGGGACAGGAAACTATGGCTACACCTTC. Translating gives CATSVTPGTGNYGYTF.

The chain links TRBV28 to TRBJ1-5; maybe TRBD1 (6 bases). The germline V and J ends were trimmed by 6 bases and 6 bases, with 12 bases remaining between them. The CDR3 runs to 13 residues. The germline CDR1 and CDR2 sequences are MDHEN and SYDVKM. CDR3 sequence: CASRRQDAQPQHF. As DNA, the CDR3 is TGTGCCAGCAGAAGACAGGATGCTCAGCCCCAGCATTTT.

The chain employs TRBV19 and TRBJ1-1, with 9 bases that match TRBD1. The junction had 3 bases not matched to a gene; V was cut back by 1 base and J by 3 bases. Germline V gene data show CDR1 as LNHDA and CDR2 as SQIVND (reference sequence). This CDR3 has 15 amino acids. The CDR3 loop reads CASSIARTGDTEAFF. CDR3 in DNA: TGTGCCAGTAGTATAGCCAGGACAGGGGACACTGAAGCTTTCTTT.

CDR3 loop: CASSFGQGAGDEQFF. DNA for the CDR3: TGTGCCAGCTCGTTCGGACAGGGCGCGGGTGATGAGCAGTTCTTC. This sequence joins TRBV18 and TRBJ2-1, with 8 bases matching TRBD1. Germline V gives CDR1 KGHSH, CDR2 LQKENI. V lost 6 bases to trimming and J lost 8 bases; unmatched junction nucleotides: 12. The CDR3 has 15 residues.

This rearrangement joins TRBV4-2 to TRBJ1-6; 7 bases are shared with TRBD1. CDR3 length: 14 amino acids. Trimming at V came to 4 bases and at J to 10 bases, leaving 7 bases not matched to a gene. Germline V gene sequence: CDR1 LGHNA, CDR2 YNFKEQ. This chain's CDR3 is CASSLGRGQSPLHF. The CDR3 DNA sequence: TGTGCCAGCAGCCTGGGAAGGGGGCAATCACCCCTCCACTTT.

The chain couples TRBV5-1 to TRBJ1-1, with 8 bases identical to TRBD1. Germline CDR1 reads SGHRS; CDR2 reads YFSETQ. V shed 3 bases, J shed 3 bases, and the junction held 7 bases outside the gene matches. This CDR3 comprises 15 residues. The DNA of the CDR3 is TGCGCCAGCAGCTCCAAAGGACAGGGATACACTGAAGCTTTCTTT. It encodes CASSSKGQGYTEAFF.

The genes are TRBV14 and TRBJ1-1; D may be TRBD1 (5 bases). This CDR3 comprises 16 residues. Germline CDR1 and CDR2: SGHDN and FVKESK. V gave up 1 base and J gave up 1 base, with 13 bases separating them. The DNA for the CDR3 is TGTGCCAGCAGCCAAGGGCCCGACAGACCGAACACTGAAGCTTTCTTT. Translating it yields CASSQGPDRPNTEAFF.

V and J are TRBV6-2 or TRBV6-3 and TRBJ2-3, with 8 bases aligning to TRBD1. Trimming at V came to 5 bases and at J to 10 bases, leaving 5 bases not matched to a gene. The CDR3 contains 12 residues. Germline CDR1 and CDR2: MNHEY and SVGEGT. CDR3: CASSMGQDPQYF. DNA for the CDR3: TGTGCCAGCAGTATGGGACAGGACCCGCAGTATTTT.

This clone was recorded a few times. The chain links TRBV24-1 to TRBJ1-5; no firm D call. Looked up from germline, CDR1 is KGHDR and CDR2 is SFDVKD. Trimming removed 5 bases from V and 10 bases from J, with 14 bases in between. This CDR3 region has 13 residues. CDR3 DNA sequence: TGTGCCACCAGTGGAGTTGGGCCGACCCCCCAGCATTTT. Amino acid sequence: CATSGVGPTPQHF.

The chain recombines TRBV5-1 with TRBJ1-2; TRBD1 aligns across 8 bases. The trim removed 0 bases at V and 7 bases at J, leaving 5 bases unmatched. This CDR3 has 14 residues. Germline V gene lookup returns CDR1 SGHRS and CDR2 YFSETQ. The CDR3 sequence: CASSLADRVGGYTF. Here the CDR3 DNA reads TGCGCCAGCAGCTTGGCGGACAGGGTGGGTGGCTACACCTTC.

The chain couples TRBV15 to TRBJ2-5; possibly TRBD2 for D (6 bases). V lost 0 bases and J 4 bases, leaving 9 bases between the germline ends. CDR1 is LNHNV, CDR2 YYDKDF, per germline (reference sequence). The CDR3 sequence is 14 residues long. CDR3 coding DNA: TGTGCCACCAGCAGAGAACTAGCCCGAGAGACCCAGTACTTC. Its translation is CATSRELARETQYF.

CDR3 nucleotides: TGTGCCAGCAGCCAGACAAGGGGGGGGGAGACCCAGTACTTC. It encodes CASSQTRGGETQYF. V usage is TRBV3-1 (or the pseudogene TRBV3-2) and J usage is TRBJ2-5; tentative D call: TRBD2 (7 bases). Trimming shortened V by 3 bases and J by 5 bases, and 13 bases separated the two germline ends. Germline lookup yields CDR1 LGHDT and CDR2 YNNKEL (reference sequence). The CDR3 has 14 residues.

The gene calls are TRBV3-1 (or the pseudogene TRBV3-2) and TRBJ2-1; D perhaps matches TRBD2 (5 bases). The V gene lost 3 bases and the J gene lost 5 bases, with 14 bases spanning the gap. The V gene's germline CDR1 is LGHDT and CDR2 YNNKEL (reference sequence). The length of the CDR3 is 15 residues. The CDR3 sequence is CASSHRVARNNEQFF. In DNA form, the CDR3 reads TGTGCCAGCAGCCACCGGGTAGCGCGTAACAATGAGCAGTTCTTC.

V and J are TRBV19 and TRBJ1-5; tentatively, D is TRBD1 (6 bases). CDR1 and CDR2 (germline): LNHDA, SQIVND (reference sequence). The V gene lost 4 bases and the J gene lost 3 bases, with 22 bases spanning the gap. The CDR3 loop spans 18 amino acids. CDR3 residues: CASSTRFPGTINNQPQHF. CDR3 sequence (DNA): TGTGCCAGTAGTACTCGGTTCCCCGGGACAATAAACAATCAGCCCCAGCATTTT. Filled out from reference TRBV19 and TRBJ1-5, the complete variable domain reads DGGITQSPKYLFRKEGQNVTLSCEQNLNHDAMYWYRQDPGQGLRLIYYSQIVNDFQKGDIAEGYSVSREKKESFPLTVTSAQKNPTAFYLCASSTRFPGTINNQPQHFGDGTRLSIL.

The rearrangement uses TRBV7-2 and TRBJ2-2; D might be TRBD2 (5 bases). The germline V and J ends were trimmed by 1 base and 3 bases, with 12 bases remaining between them. The CDR3 loop spans 16 amino acids. Germline values: CDR1 SGHTA, CDR2 FQGNSA. The CDR3, as DNA: TGTGCCAGCAGCTTAGTAGTTAGCGTGGACACCGGGGAGCTGTTTTTT. It yields the protein CASSLVVSVDTGELFF.

The chain is built from TRBV12-3 or TRBV12-4 and TRBJ1-1, with D possibly being TRBD1 (6 bases). The V and J ends lost 2 bases and 4 bases respectively, with 8 bases between them. The CDR3 consists of 13 residues. CDR3 sequence reads: CASSLRGGTEAFF. The CDR3 nucleotides read TGTGCCAGCAGTTTAAGAGGGGGCACTGAAGCTTTCTTT.

This chain uses TRBV7-8 with TRBJ2-1; TRBD1 matches 9 bases. CDR1 and CDR2 (germline): SGHVS, FQNEAQ. There are 16 residues in the CDR3. Unmatched junction bases numbered 7, after V lost 5 bases and J lost 2 bases. CDR3 residues: CASSQETGGPYNEQFF. CDR3 sequence (DNA): TGTGCCAGCAGCCAAGAGACAGGGGGACCCTACAATGAGCAGTTCTTC. The full variable domain, in which reference TRBV7-8 and TRBJ2-1 provide the parts outside the CDR3, is GAGVSQSPRYKVAKRGQDVALRCDPISGHVSLFWYQQALGQGPEFLTYFQNEAQLDKSGLPSDRFFAERPEGSVSTLKIQRTQQEDSAVYLCASSQETGGPYNEQFFGPGTRLTVL.

The V and J genes are TRBV4-1 and TRBJ2-2, with TRBD2 identical over 9 bases. CDR3 length: 16 amino acids. After removal of 0 bases from V and 6 bases from J, the junction contained 5 bases not matched to a gene. The germline V gene encodes CDR1 MGHRA and CDR2 YSYEKL. This CDR3 reads CASSQERGGVAGELFF. CDR3 bases: TGCGCCAGCAGCCAAGAGCGGGGGGGAGTCGCCGGGGAGCTGTTTTTT.